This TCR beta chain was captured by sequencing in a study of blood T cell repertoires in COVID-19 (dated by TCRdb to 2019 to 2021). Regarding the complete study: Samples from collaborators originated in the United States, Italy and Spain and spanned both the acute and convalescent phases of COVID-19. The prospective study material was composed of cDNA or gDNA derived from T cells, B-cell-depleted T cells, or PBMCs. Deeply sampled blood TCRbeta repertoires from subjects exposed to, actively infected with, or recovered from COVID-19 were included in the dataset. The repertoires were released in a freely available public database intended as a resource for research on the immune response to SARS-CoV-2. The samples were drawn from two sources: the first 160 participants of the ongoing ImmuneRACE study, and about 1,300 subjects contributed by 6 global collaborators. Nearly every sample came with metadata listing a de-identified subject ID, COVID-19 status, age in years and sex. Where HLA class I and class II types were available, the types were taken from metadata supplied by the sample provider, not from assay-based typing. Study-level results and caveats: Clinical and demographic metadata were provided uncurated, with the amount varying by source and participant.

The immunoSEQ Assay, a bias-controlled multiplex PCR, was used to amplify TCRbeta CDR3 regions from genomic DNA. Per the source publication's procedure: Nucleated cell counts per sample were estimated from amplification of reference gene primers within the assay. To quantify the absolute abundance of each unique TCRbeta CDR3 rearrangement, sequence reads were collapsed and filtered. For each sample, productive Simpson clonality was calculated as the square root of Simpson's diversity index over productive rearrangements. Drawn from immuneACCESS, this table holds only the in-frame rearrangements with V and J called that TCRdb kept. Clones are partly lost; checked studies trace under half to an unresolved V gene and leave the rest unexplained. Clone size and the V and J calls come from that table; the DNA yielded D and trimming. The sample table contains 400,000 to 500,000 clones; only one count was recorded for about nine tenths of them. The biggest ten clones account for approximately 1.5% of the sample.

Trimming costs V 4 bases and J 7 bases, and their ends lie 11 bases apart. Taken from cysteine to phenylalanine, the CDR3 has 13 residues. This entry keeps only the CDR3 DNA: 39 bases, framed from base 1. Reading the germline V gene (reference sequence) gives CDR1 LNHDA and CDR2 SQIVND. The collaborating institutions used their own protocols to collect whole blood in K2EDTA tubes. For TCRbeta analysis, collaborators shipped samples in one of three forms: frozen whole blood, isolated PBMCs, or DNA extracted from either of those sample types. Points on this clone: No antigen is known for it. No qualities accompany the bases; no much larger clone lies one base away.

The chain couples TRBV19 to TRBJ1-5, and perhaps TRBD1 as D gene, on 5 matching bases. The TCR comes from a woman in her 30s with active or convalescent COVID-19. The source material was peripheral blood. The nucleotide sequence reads TGTGCCAGTAGTACGGGGGTGGAACAGCCCCAGCATTTT. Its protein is CASSTGVEQPQHF. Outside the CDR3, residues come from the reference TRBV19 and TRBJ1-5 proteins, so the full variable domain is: DGGITQSPKYLFRKEGQNVTLSCEQNLNHDAMYWYRQDPGQGLRLIYYSQIVNDFQKGDIAEGYSVSREKKESFPLTVTSAQKNPTAFYLCASSTGVEQPQHFGDGTRLSIL.